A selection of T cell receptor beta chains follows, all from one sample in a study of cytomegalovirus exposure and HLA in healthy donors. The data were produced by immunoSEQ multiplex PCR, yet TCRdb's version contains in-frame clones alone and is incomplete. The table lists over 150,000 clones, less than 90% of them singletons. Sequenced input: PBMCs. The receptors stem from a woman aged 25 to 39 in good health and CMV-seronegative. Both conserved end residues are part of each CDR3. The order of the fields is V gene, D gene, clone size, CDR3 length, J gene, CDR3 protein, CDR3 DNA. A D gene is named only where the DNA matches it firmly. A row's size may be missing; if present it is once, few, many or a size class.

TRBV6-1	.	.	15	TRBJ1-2	CASSEVRQANYGYTF	TGTGCCAGCAGTGAAGTAAGACAGGCTAACTATGGCTACACCTTC
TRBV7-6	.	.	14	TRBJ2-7	CASSPIGGRNEQYF	TGTGCCAGCAGCCCCATTGGGGGGCGAAACGAGCAGTACTTC
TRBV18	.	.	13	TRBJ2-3	CASSPGDVPSQYF	TGTGCCAGCTCACCAGGAGACGTCCCCTCGCAGTATTTT
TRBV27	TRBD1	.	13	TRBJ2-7	CASSSRQGHEQYF	TGTGCCAGCAGTAGCCGACAGGGCCACGAGCAGTACTTC
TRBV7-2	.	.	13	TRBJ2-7	CASSPSVRLGWYF	TGTGCCAGCAGCCCGAGTGTAAGATTGGGCTGGTACTTC
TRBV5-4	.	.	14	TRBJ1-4	CASSLQGRNEKLFF	TGTGCCAGCAGCTTGCAGGGACGAAATGAAAAACTGTTTTTT
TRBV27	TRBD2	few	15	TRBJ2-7	CASRLIGGATYEQYF	TGTGCCAGCAGACTTATCGGGGGGGCTACCTACGAGCAGTACTTC
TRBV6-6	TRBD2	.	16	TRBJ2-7	CASSYSASGGAYEQYF	TGTGCCAGCAGTTACTCGGCTAGCGGGGGAGCCTACGAGCAGTACTTC
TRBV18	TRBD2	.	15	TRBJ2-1	CASSPVASGIDEQFF	TGTGCCAGCTCACCAGTAGCTAGCGGGATTGATGAGCAGTTCTTC
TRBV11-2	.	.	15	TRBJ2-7	CASSFLGQGPYEQYF	TGTGCCAGCAGCTTTCTTGGGCAGGGGCCCTACGAGCAGTACTTC
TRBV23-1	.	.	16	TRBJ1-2	CASSQSEDLLPYGYTF	TGCGCCAGCAGTCAATCGGAGGATCTCCTCCCATATGGCTACACCTTC
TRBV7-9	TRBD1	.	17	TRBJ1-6	CASSLSTPGTGGSPLHF	TGTGCCAGCAGCCTCTCTACCCCCGGGACAGGTGGTTCACCCCTCCACTTT
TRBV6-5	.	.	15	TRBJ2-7	CASSYSLDKAYEQYF	TGTGCCAGCAGTTACTCCCTGGACAAGGCCTACGAGCAGTACTTC
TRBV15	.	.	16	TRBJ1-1	CATSRGEDRLNTEAFF	TGTGCCACCAGCAGGGGTGAAGACAGGCTGAACACTGAAGCTTTCTTT
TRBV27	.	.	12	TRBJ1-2	CASKGGTYGYTF	TGTGCCAGCAAGGGAGGAACCTATGGCTACACCTTC
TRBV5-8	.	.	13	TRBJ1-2	CASSPSAGYGYTF	TGTGCCAGCAGCCCGTCCGCGGGCTATGGCTACACCTTC
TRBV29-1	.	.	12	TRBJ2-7	CSVEEGSYEQYF	TGCAGCGTTGAGGAGGGTTCATACGAGCAGTACTTC
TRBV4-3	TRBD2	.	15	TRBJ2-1	CASSPGLPGADEQFF	TGCGCCAGCAGCCCGGGACTACCCGGGGCGGATGAGCAGTTCTTC
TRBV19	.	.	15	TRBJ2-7	CASSSLRADNNEQYF	TGTGCCAGTAGTAGCTTGAGGGCAGACAACAACGAGCAGTACTTC
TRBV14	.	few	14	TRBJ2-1	CASSRRDSYNEQFF	TGTGCCAGCAGCCGGAGGGATTCCTACAATGAGCAGTTCTTC
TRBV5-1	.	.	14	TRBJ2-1	CASSFRAQDNEQFF	TGCGCCAGCAGCTTCAGGGCCCAGGACAATGAGCAGTTCTTC
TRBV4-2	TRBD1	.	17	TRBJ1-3	CASSQVPDRVFGNTIYF	TGTGCCAGCAGCCAAGTTCCTGACAGGGTCTTTGGAAACACCATATATTTT
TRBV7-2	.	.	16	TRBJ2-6	CASSLVRDSGANVLTF	TGTGCCAGCAGCTTAGTGAGAGACTCTGGGGCCAACGTCCTGACTTTC
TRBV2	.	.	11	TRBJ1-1	CASQDNFEAFF	TGTGCCAGCCAAGACAACTTTGAAGCTTTCTTT
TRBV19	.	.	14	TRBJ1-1	CASSKVPANTEAFF	TGTGCCAGTAGTAAGGTCCCGGCGAACACTGAAGCTTTCTTT
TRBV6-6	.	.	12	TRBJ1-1	CASSYLTDQAFF	TGTGCCAGCAGTTACTTGACAGACCAAGCTTTCTTT
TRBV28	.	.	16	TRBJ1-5	CASSNVRGTGNQPQHF	TGTGCCAGCAGCAATGTCCGGGGAACTGGCAATCAGCCCCAGCATTTT
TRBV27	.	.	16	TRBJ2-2	CASSTQPGDHTGELFF	TGTGCCAGCAGTACCCAACCGGGGGACCACACCGGGGAGCTGTTTTTT
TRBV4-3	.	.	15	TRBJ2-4	CASSQGGWDKNIQYF	TGCGCCAGCAGCCAAGGAGGGTGGGACAAAAACATTCAGTACTTC
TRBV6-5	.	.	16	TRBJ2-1	CASSFTRGDSYNEQFF	TGTGCCAGCAGTTTCACCAGGGGGGACTCCTACAATGAGCAGTTCTTC
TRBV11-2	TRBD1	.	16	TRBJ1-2	CASSLTGTEINYGYTF	TGTGCCAGCAGCTTAACTGGGACAGAGATTAACTATGGCTACACCTTC
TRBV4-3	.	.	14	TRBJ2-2	CASSQGPNTGELFF	TGCGCCAGCAGCCAAGGCCCGAACACCGGGGAGCTGTTTTTT
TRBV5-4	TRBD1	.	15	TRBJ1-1	CASSWGTGGRTEAFF	TGTGCCAGCAGCTGGGGTACAGGGGGCCGAACTGAAGCTTTCTTT
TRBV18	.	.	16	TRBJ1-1	CASSPTVGGVDTEAFF	TGTGCCAGCTCACCAACGGTGGGGGGCGTCGATACTGAAGCTTTCTTT
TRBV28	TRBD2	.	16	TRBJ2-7	CASSLAGGARGYEQYF	TGTGCCAGCAGTTTAGCGGGGGGAGCGCGAGGCTACGAGCAGTACTTC
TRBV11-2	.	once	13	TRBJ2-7	CASSLAHTYEQYF	TGTGCCAGCAGCTTGGCACACACCTACGAGCAGTACTTC
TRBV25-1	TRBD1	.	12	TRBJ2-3	CASSARDSTQYF	TGTGCCAGCAGTGCACGGGACAGCACGCAGTATTTT
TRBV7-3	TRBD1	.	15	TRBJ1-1	CASSSTGEGNTEAFF	TGTGCCAGCAGCTCGACAGGGGAGGGGAACACTGAAGCTTTCTTT
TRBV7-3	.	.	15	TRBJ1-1	CASSPDGGMNTEAFF	TGTGCCAGCAGCCCGGACGGGGGAATGAACACTGAAGCTTTCTTT
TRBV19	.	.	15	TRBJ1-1	CASTEPRGGITEAFF	TGTGCCAGTACGGAACCTCGAGGAGGTATCACTGAAGCTTTCTTT
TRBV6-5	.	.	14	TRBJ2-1	CASSLGSSYNEQFF	TGTGCCAGCAGTCTAGGTAGCTCCTACAATGAGCAGTTCTTC
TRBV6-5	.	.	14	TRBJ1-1	CASSYSIANTEAFF	TGTGCCAGCAGTTACTCGATCGCCAACACTGAAGCTTTCTTT
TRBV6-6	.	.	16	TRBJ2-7	CASSYSRVDLTYEQYF	TGTGCCAGCAGTTACTCTCGGGTAGACCTAACCTACGAGCAGTACTTC
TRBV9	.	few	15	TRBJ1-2	CASSDPSTVPYGYTF	TGTGCCAGCAGCGACCCATCGACGGTGCCCTATGGCTACACCTTC
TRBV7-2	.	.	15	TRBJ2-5	CASSTGQKPQETQYF	TGTGCCAGCAGCACCGGACAGAAGCCCCAAGAGACCCAGTACTTC
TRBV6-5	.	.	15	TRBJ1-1	CASSYVGGLNTEAFF	TGTGCCAGCAGTTACGTAGGGGGATTGAACACTGAAGCTTTCTTT
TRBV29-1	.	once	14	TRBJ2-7	CSVEDRPFSYEQYF	TGCAGCGTTGAAGATCGCCCCTTCTCCTACGAGCAGTACTTC
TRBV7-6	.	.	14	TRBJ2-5	CASSLRSGQETQYF	TGTGCCAGCAGCCTACGTAGCGGTCAAGAGACCCAGTACTTC
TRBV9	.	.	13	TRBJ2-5	CASSVDQEYSQYF	TGTGCCAGCAGCGTAGACCAGGAATATTCCCAGTACTTC
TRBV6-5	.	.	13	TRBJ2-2	CASRPGNTGELFF	TGTGCCAGCAGGCCAGGGAACACCGGGGAGCTGTTTTTT
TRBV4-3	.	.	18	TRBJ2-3	CASSQDSWAAPSTDTQYF	TGCGCCAGCAGCCAAGATAGTTGGGCAGCCCCTAGCACAGATACGCAGTATTTT
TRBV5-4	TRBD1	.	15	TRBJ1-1	CASSHPEGGRTEAFF	TGTGCCAGCAGCCACCCGGAAGGGGGCCGCACTGAAGCTTTCTTT
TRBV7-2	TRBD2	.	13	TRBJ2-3	CASSLTSGATQYF	TGTGCCAGCAGCTTAACTAGCGGGGCTACGCAGTATTTT